One sample yielded the 7 T cell receptor beta chains listed below, sequenced in a study of blood T cell repertoires in COVID-19. Profiling relied on immunoSEQ multiplex PCR, and the TCRdb table lists in-frame clones only, not all of them. There are 20,000 or so clones in the sample; 86% occur only once, and roughly 12% lies in the top ten. Sample: peripheral blood. These receptors were collected from a woman aged 80 or older with active or convalescent COVID-19.

This clone has only one observation. The J gene is TRBJ1-5, the V gene TRBV7-2, with 9 nucleotides matching TRBD1. The V gene's germline CDR1 is SGHTA and CDR2 FQGNSA. The CDR3 sequence is 14 residues long. V dropped 4 bases and J dropped 4; count of bases not matched to a gene: 2. The DNA of the CDR3 is TGTGCCAGCAGCTCAGGGACAGGGAATCAGCCCCAGCATTTT. Encoded protein: CASSSGTGNQPQHF.

This clone was recorded a few times. The chain is built from TRBV5-5 and TRBJ1-2; 9 bases are shared with TRBD1. CDR1 and CDR2 from the germline V gene are SGHKS and YYEKEE (reference sequence). CDR3 length: 16 amino acids. Losses at the gene ends were 4 bases for V and 4 bases for J; bases not matched to a gene: 11. The CDR3 is CASSVQQGASGYGYTF. The CDR3 DNA follows: TGTGCCAGCAGCGTGCAACAGGGGGCGAGTGGCTATGGCTACACCTTC.

J is TRBJ2-2 and V is TRBV11-2; TRBD1 matches at 8 bases. The CDR3 has 18 residues. The trim removed 1 base at V and 2 bases at J, leaving 9 bases unmatched. Per the germline V gene, CDR1 is SGHAT and CDR2 is FQNNGV. Here the CDR3 DNA reads TGTGCCAGCAGCTTAGGTCTTTGGACAGGGCCTAACACCGGGGAGCTGTTTTTT. Protein product: CASSLGLWTGPNTGELFF.

The V gene is TRBV6-6, the J gene TRBJ1-1; weak D call: TRBD1 (6 bases). The V end was cut by 5 bases, the J end by 5 bases, with 18 bases between. Germline CDR1 MNHNY, CDR2 SVGAGI (reference sequence). There are 15 residues in the CDR3. CDR3 nucleotide sequence: TGTGCCAGCAGTATTCCAGGGAGGGGGTCGACTGAAGCTTTCTTT. Translated: CASSIPGRGSTEAFF.

This clone was observed a handful of times. The CDR3 spells CASSSWGQGAIPQHF. The CDR3 bases are TGTGCCAGCAGTTCTTGGGGACAGGGGGCGATCCCCCAGCATTTT. The chain employs TRBV28 and TRBJ1-5; TRBD1 aligns across 12 bases. V shed 4 bases, J shed 10 bases, and the junction held 8 bases outside the gene matches. CDR1 is MDHEN and CDR2 is SYDVKM in the germline V gene. There are 15 residues in the CDR3.

The chain has TRBV2 and TRBJ2-7; 12 bases are a match to TRBD2. J gave up 7 bases and V 8 bases, and 3 bases lay outside the gene matches. The CDR3 consists of 12 residues. Germline CDR1 and CDR2: SNHLY and FYNNEI. The CDR3 protein is CASHGLAGEQYF. The CDR3 DNA sequence: TGTGCCAGCCATGGACTAGCGGGAGAGCAGTACTTC.

The chain joins TRBV19 to TRBJ2-7; 8 bases line up with TRBD2. Germline CDR1 is LNHDA and CDR2 is SQIVND (reference sequence). The CDR3 contains 14 residues. The trim removed 7 bases at V and 2 bases at J, leaving 7 bases unmatched. The CDR3 nucleotides read TGTGCCAGTAACTCGGGACTAGGTGCCTACGAGCAGTACTTC. Its protein product is CASNSGLGAYEQYF.